Listed here is a single T cell receptor (beta chain). The sample originates from a study of blood T cell repertoires in COVID-19. Study as a whole: T cells, B-cell-depleted T cells, or PBMCs provided the cDNA or gDNA that served as material.

Produced via immunoSEQ multiplex PCR; TCRdb's table is partial and in-frame only. Of roughly 70,000 clones detected, approximately 83% appear once; the ten largest clones hold around 4.3%. Between the trimmed V and J ends, which lost 2 bases and 2 bases, there was a span of 10 bases. Germline CDR1 and CDR2: SGHRS and YFSETQ. The CDR3 runs 14 residues. The V call is TRBV5-1, the J call TRBJ1-2; D is possibly TRBD1 (6 bases). This clonotype originated in a woman aged 60-75 years with acute or convalescent COVID-19. Source material: peripheral blood. The CDR3 is CASSFPGQNYGYTF. CDR3 nucleotides: TGCGCCAGCAGCTTCCCAGGACAGAACTATGGCTACACCTTC.